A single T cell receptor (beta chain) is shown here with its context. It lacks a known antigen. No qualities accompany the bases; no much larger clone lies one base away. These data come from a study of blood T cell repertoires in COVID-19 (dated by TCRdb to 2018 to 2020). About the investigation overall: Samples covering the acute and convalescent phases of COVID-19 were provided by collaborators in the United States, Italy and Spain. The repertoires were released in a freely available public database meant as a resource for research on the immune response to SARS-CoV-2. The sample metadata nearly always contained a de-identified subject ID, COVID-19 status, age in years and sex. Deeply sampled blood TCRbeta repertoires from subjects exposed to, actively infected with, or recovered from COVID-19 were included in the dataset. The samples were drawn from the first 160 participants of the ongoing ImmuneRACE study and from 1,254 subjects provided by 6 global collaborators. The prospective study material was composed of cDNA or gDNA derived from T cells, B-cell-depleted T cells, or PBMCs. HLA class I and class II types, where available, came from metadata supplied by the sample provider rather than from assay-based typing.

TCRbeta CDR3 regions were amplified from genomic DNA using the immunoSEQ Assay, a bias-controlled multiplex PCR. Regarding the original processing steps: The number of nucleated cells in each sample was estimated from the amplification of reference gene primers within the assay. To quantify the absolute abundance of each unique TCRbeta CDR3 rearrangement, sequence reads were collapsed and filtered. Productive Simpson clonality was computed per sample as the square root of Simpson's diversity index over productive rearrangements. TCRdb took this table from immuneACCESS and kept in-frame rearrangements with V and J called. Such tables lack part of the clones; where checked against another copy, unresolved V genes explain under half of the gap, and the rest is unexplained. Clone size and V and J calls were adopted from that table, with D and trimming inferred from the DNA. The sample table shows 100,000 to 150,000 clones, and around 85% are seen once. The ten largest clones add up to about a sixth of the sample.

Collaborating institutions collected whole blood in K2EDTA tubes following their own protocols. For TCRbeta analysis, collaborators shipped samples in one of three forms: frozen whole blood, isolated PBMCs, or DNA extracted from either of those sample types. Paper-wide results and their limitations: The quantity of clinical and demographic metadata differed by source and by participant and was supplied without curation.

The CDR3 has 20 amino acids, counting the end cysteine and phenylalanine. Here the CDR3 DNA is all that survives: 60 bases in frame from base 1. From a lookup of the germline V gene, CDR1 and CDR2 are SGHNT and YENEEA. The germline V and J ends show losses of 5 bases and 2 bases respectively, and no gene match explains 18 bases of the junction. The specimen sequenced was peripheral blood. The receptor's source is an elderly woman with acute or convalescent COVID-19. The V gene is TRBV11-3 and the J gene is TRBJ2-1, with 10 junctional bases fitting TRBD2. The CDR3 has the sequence CASSKSGTSGTLLAYNEQFF. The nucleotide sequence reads TGTGCCAGCAGCAAAAGTGGTACTAGCGGGACTCTACTAGCCTACAATGAGCAGTTCTTC.